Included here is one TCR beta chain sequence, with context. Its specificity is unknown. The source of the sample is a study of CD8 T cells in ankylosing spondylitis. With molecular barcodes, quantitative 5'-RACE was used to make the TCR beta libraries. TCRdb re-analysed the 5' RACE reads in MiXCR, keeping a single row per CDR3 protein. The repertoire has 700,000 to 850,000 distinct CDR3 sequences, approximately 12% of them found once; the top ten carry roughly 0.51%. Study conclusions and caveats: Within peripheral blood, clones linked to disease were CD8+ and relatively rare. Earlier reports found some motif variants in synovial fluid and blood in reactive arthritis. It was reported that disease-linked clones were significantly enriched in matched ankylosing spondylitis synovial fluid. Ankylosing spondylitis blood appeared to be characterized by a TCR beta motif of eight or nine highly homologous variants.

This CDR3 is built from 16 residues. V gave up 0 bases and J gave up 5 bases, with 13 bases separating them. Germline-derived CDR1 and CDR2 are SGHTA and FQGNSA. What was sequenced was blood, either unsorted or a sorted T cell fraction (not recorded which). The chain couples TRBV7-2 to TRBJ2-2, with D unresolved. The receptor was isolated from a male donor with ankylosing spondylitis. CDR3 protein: CASSLANGRTTGELFF. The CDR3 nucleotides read TGTGCCAGCAGCTTAGCCAATGGGCGGACGACCGGGGAGCTGTTTTTT.